The next 18 T cell receptor beta chains were all read from a single sample in a study of T cell repertoires in cytomegalovirus infection. TCRdb called the reads again in MiXCR, with one record for every CDR3 protein. Altogether over 300,000 distinct CDR3 sequences are present, over 7.5% being singletons, with the ten largest covering 3.5% to 4.5%. The sample taken for sequencing was PBMCs. The source is a human donor in good health (CMV status not recorded). Some clones in this sample may be carry-over from other donors' samples.

This clonotype turned up a few times. This sequence joins TRBV20-1 and TRBJ2-7, with TRBD2 identical over 7 bases. Germline V gene sequence: CDR1 DFQATT, CDR2 SNEGSKA (reference sequence). This CDR3 comprises 12 residues. J was trimmed by 2 bases and V by 7 bases; bases with no gene match: 5. CDR3 amino acids: CSVAGEAYEQYF. In DNA, the CDR3 is TGCAGTGTCGCGGGGGAGGCCTACGAGCAGTACTTC.

The table lists this clonotype with many counts. The chain employs TRBV10-3 and TRBJ2-7, with a possible D match to TRBD2 (6 bases). Germline V CDR1 and CDR2: ENHRY, SYGVKD. The CDR3 has 13 amino acids. Trimming took off 10 bases at V and 0 bases at J, with 13 bases between the two ends. Here the CDR3 reads CATVGGSSYEQYF. The DNA of the CDR3 is TGTGCCACCGTTGGGGGGTCCTCCTACGAGCAGTACTTC.

The rearrangement uses TRBV4-3 and TRBJ1-3; no reliable D call. Trimming removed 3 bases from V and 0 bases from J, with 15 bases in between. Germline lookup yields CDR1 LGHNA and CDR2 YSLEER. The CDR3 extends over 17 amino acids. The CDR3 coding sequence is TGCGCCAGCAGCCAGGACCAGGACGCCTACTCTGGAAACACCATATATTTT. Protein product: CASSQDQDAYSGNTIYF.

This clonotype was observed many times. The rearrangement uses TRBV6-2 or TRBV6-3 and TRBJ2-7; D is unclear. Germline assignment: CDR1 MNHEY and CDR2 SVGEGT. The V end was cut by 0 bases, the J end by 6 bases, with 9 bases between. The CDR3 is made up of 13 amino acids. The CDR3 sequence: CASSYSVKPEQYF. The CDR3 coding sequence is TGTGCCAGCAGTTACTCGGTAAAACCCGAGCAGTACTTC.

This clonotype was observed a handful of times. The chain employs TRBV5-6 and TRBJ2-1, with 7 bases aligning to TRBD1. CDR3 length: 16 amino acids. The germline gives CDR1 SGHDT, CDR2 YYEEEE. J lost 4 bases, V lost 2 bases, and 9 bases had no gene match. The CDR3 here is CASSFLDRLIYNEQFF. CDR3 coding DNA: TGTGCCAGCAGCTTTTTGGACAGGCTAATTTACAATGAGCAGTTCTTC.

Of note for this clonotype: Since a much larger clone is just one base distant, this may be a read error. The chain links TRBV15 to TRBJ2-1; the D call may be TRBD1 or TRBD2 (5 bases each). Germline assignment: CDR1 LNHNV and CDR2 YYDKDF (reference sequence). The CDR3 length is 17 residues. Here the CDR3 DNA reads TGTACCACCCACCTAGGGTGGGACCACGTAAACTACAATGAGCAGTTCTTC. Its protein is CTTHLGWDHVNYNEQFF.

The sample holds many counts of this clonotype. The chain is built from TRBV19 and TRBJ1-2; D call uncertain. Trimming took 1 base from V and 2 from J, leaving 8 bases between them. Germline V CDR1 and CDR2: LNHDA, SQIVND (reference sequence). The CDR3 spans 14 residues. CDR3 sequence reads: CASSIVGLNYGYTF. Written as DNA, the CDR3 is TGTGCCAGTAGTATAGTTGGCTTAAACTATGGCTACACCTTC.

This clonotype occurred many times. The genes are TRBV24-1 and TRBJ2-3; D unclear. The CDR3 runs to 16 residues. CDR1 is KGHDR, CDR2 SFDVKD, per germline. Trimming left V 2 bases short and J 1 base short, with 12 bases between. CDR3 DNA sequence: TGTGCCACCAGTGATTGGGCCTCCGAAGGCACAGATACGCAGTATTTT. It specifies CATSDWASEGTDTQYF.

The rearrangement joins TRBV28 to TRBJ2-3, with 8 bases aligning to TRBD1. Germline CDR1 is MDHEN and CDR2 is SYDVKM. This CDR3 is 14 amino acids long. After removal of 7 bases from V and 5 bases from J, the junction contained 8 bases not matched to a gene. CDR3 sequence: CASKMDRVVDTQYF. The CDR3 DNA reads TGTGCCAGCAAGATGGACAGGGTCGTAGATACGCAGTATTTT.

This clonotype came up many times. CDR3 protein: CASSPQGGRTPYEQYF. The CDR3 DNA reads TGTGCCAGCAGCCCACAGGGGGGAAGGACCCCCTACGAGCAGTACTTC. V and J are TRBV7-2 and TRBJ2-7; 8 nucleotides agree with TRBD1. Germline values: CDR1 SGHTA, CDR2 FQGNSA. Losses at the gene ends were 5 bases for V and 2 bases for J; bases not matched to a gene: 11. This CDR3 is built from 16 residues.

The chain is built from TRBV5-4 and TRBJ1-2; 10 bases agree with TRBD1. The germline V gene has CDR1 SGHNT and CDR2 YYREEE (reference sequence). V lost 4 bases and J lost 7; bases outside the gene matches: 10. The CDR3 is 15 amino acids. CDR3: CASSPRDRGRVGYTF. The CDR3 coding sequence is TGTGCCAGCAGCCCCCGAGACAGGGGGCGGGTTGGCTACACCTTC.

The V gene is TRBV7-6, the J gene TRBJ2-5, with TRBD2 matching 7 bases. The CDR3 has 13 amino acids. CDR1 SGHVS and CDR2 FNYEAQ come from the germline V gene. V trimming: 5 bases; J trimming: 2 bases; junction bases outside the gene matches: 2. The DNA of the CDR3 is TGTGCCAGCAGCAGACTAGCACAAGAGACCCAGTACTTC. This codes for CASSRLAQETQYF.

The rearrangement links TRBV7-4 to TRBJ1-1, with 10 bases lining up with TRBD1. With V trimmed by 1 base and J by 5 bases, 7 bases remained unmatched. The CDR3 extends over 16 amino acids. Germline lookup yields CDR1 SGHVT and CDR2 SQSDAQ. The CDR3 spells CASSLVPGQGKTEAFF. DNA for the CDR3: TGTGCCAGCAGCTTAGTCCCGGGACAGGGGAAAACTGAAGCTTTCTTT.

This clonotype occurred many times. The chain uses TRBV6-6 and TRBJ1-4; D is possibly TRBD1 (5 bases). V was clipped by 6 bases and J by 2 bases, with 13 bases between them. This CDR3 region has 15 residues. CDR1 and CDR2 from the germline V gene are MNHNY and SVGAGI (reference sequence). The CDR3 sequence: CASSLAGYTNEKLFF. In nucleotides, the CDR3 is TGTGCCAGCAGCCTTGCAGGGTACACTAATGAAAAACTGTTTTTT.

This clonotype was seen a handful of times. Here the CDR3 reads CASSASRDRGPVSNQPQHF. CDR3 DNA sequence: TGTGCCAGCAGTGCGTCCCGGGACAGGGGGCCGGTTAGCAATCAGCCCCAGCATTTT. The J gene is TRBJ1-5, the V gene TRBV27, with 12 positions matching TRBD1. Trimming cost V 5 bases and J 0 bases; bases outside gene matches: 11. This CDR3 is built from 19 residues. Germline V CDR1 and CDR2: MNHEY, SMNVEV (reference sequence).

The sample holds many counts of this clonotype. The chain joins TRBV18 to TRBJ1-1; D is unclear. V dropped 6 bases and J dropped 4 bases, with 18 bases sitting between them. CDR3 length: 15 residues. CDR1 is KGHSH, CDR2 LQKENI, per germline. The CDR3 nucleotides read TGTGCCAGCTCGCTGGATCTCGGCAAAACCACTGAAGCTTTCTTT. It codes for CASSLDLGKTTEAFF. The whole variable domain, filled in from reference TRBV18 and TRBJ1-1, reads NAGVMQNPRHLVRRRGQEARLRCSPMKGHSHVYWYRQLPEEGLKFMVYLQKENIIDESGMPKERFSAEFPKEGPSILRIQQVVRGDSAAYFCASSLDLGKTTEAFFGQGTRLTVV.

At least ten counts were recorded for this clonotype. The chain links TRBV3-1 to TRBJ2-5, with TRBD2 identical over 9 bases. The CDR3 contains 19 residues. Trimming removed 0 bases from V and 6 bases from J; junction bases left unmatched: 17. Germline loops: CDR1 LGHDT, CDR2 YNNKEL (reference sequence). CDR3 DNA sequence: TGTGCCAGCAGCCAAGAGATCCAGCGGGGGGCTTGGATGGGGCAGACCCAGTACTTC. It encodes CASSQEIQRGAWMGQTQYF.

Many counts were recorded for this clonotype. The chain carries TRBV7-2 and TRBJ1-4, with D uncertain. The ends were cut back, 3 bases at V and 4 bases at J, with 9 bases in the middle. Germline V gene data show CDR1 as SGHTA and CDR2 as FQGNSA. The CDR3 is 14 residues long. CDR3: CASSLGQVNEKLFF. The CDR3 DNA reads as TGTGCCAGCAGCTTGGGCCAGGTTAATGAAAAACTGTTTTTT.